This T cell receptor (beta chain) was found in a study of blood T cells in healthy people across ages. This CDR3 has 13 residues. V lost 3 bases to trimming and J lost 4 bases, with 6 bases between them. CDR1 and CDR2 (germline): MGHRA, YSYEKL. A second roughly 7 to 12 cycle PCR used barcoded and J-beta primers. TCRdb passed the 5' RACE reads through MiXCR, listing each CDR3 protein once. The sample contains 850,000 to 1,000,000 distinct CDR3 sequences, roughly 51% of which appear only once. Staff drew roughly 10 milliliters of peripheral blood from each donor. As concerns this clonotype: The antigen is undetermined.

Study results and caveats: Total diversity from one million sequenced T cells was likely underestimated. Not knowing donor CMV status may have confounded expanded clonotype changes.

The chain uses TRBV4-1 and TRBJ1-4; no definite D call. The source of this sequence is an older woman in good health. Sample: blood. The CDR3 DNA is TGCGCCAGCAGCCATCTGGTTAATGAAAAACTGTTTTTT. This sequence encodes CASSHLVNEKLFF.